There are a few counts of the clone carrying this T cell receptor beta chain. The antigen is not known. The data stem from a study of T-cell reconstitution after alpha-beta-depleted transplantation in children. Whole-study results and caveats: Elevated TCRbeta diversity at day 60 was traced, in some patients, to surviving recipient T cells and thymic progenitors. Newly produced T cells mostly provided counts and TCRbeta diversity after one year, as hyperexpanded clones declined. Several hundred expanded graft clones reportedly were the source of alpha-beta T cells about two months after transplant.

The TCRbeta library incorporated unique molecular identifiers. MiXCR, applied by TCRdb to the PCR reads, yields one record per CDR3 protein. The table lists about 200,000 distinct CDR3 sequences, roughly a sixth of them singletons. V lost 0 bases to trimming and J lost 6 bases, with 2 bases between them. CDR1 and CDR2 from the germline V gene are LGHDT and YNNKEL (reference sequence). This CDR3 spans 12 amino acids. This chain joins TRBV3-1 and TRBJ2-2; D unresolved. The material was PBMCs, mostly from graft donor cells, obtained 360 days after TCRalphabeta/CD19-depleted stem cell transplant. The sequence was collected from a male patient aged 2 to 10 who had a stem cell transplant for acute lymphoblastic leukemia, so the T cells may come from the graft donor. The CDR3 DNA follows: TGTGCCAGCAGCCAAGATTCCGGGGAGCTGTTTTTT. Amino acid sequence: CASSQDSGELFF.